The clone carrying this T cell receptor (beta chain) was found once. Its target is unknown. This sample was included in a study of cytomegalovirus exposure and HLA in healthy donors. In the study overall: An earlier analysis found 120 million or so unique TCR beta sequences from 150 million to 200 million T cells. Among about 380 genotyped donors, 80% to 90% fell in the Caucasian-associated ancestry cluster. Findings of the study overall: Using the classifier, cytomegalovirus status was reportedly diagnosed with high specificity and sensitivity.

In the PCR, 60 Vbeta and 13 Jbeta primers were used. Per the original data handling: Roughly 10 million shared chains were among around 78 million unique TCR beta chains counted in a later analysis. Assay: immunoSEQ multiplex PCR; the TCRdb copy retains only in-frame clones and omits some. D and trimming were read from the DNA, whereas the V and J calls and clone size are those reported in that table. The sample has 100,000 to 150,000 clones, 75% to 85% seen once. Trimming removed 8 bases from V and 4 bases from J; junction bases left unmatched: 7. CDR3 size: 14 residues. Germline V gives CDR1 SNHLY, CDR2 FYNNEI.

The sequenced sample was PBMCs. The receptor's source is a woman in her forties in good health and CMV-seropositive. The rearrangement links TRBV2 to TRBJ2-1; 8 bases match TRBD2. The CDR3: CASRPVAGYNEQFF. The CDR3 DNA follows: TGTGCCAGCCGACCGGTAGCGGGATACAATGAGCAGTTCTTC.